This paragraph covers one TCR beta chain sequence. TRAV- and TRBV-specific primers primed first-strand cDNA, covering alpha and beta chains. A constant-region primer paired with the V-primer adapter amplified TCRs over approximately 18 PCR cycles. In TCRdb, the reads were re-called with MiXCR into one record per CDR3 protein. The sample holds 40,000 or so distinct CDR3 sequences; around a third are singletons and the top ten take roughly 4%. This CDR3 contains 14 residues. Germline values: CDR1 MNHEY, CDR2 SVGEGT. The V end was cut by 5 bases, the J end by 0 bases, with 8 bases between. This sample was included in a study of low-dose radiotherapy and immunotherapy resistance in tumors. Time point noted: before trial treatment.

The receptor was derived from a male donor with gallbladder cancer. The starting material was PBMCs, obtained before treatment. The chain combines TRBV6-2 or TRBV6-3 with TRBJ1-3; weak D call: TRBD1 (5 bases). This chain's CDR3 is CASSDRSSGNTIYF. The CDR3 nucleotides are TGTGCCAGCAGTGACAGATCCTCTGGAAACACCATATATTTT.